A single T cell receptor beta chain is shown here with its context. The antigen is undetermined. Specified treatment: oral pan-JAK inhibitor, 5-10 mg twice daily. The authors extracted RNA and reverse transcribed it into cDNA as the sequencing template. Clones were sequenced by immunoSEQ multiplex PCR, and TCRdb holds only the in-frame ones, with some missing. The table includes about 120,000 clones, about 50% detected once. The data were taken from a study of CD8+ T cells in alopecia areata. CDR1 SGDLS and CDR2 YYNGEE come from the germline V gene. V gave up 1 base and J gave up 1 base, with 9 bases separating them. This CDR3 is built from 14 residues. Findings and caveats of the study: It was lesional scalp, especially alopecia totalis/universalis, that showed higher clonality than normal scalp.

This sequence originates from a human donor with alopecia areata. The specimen was CD4+ T cells sorted from blood, collected at week 4, from a patient treated with tofacitinib. The V call is TRBV9, the J call TRBJ2-7, with D unresolved. DNA of the CDR3: TGTGCCAGCAGCGTAAACAGTGGATCCTACGAGCAGTACTTC. Protein sequence: CASSVNSGSYEQYF. The entire variable domain, with the rest obtained from reference TRBV9 and TRBJ2-7, is as follows: DSGVTQTPKHLITATGQRVTLRCSPRSGDLSVYWYQQSLDQGLQFLIQYYNGEERAKGNILERFSAQQFPDLHSELNLSSLELGDSALYFCASSVNSGSYEQYFGPGTRLTVT.